This T cell receptor (beta chain) stems from a study of cytomegalovirus exposure and HLA in healthy donors. Primers included in the PCR were 60 Vbeta and 13 Jbeta primers. The assay was immunoSEQ multiplex PCR, and TCRdb's table has in-frame clones only and misses some. There are roughly 110,000 clones in the sample; under 70% occur only once, and roughly 8.3% lies in the top ten. This clone was found once. CDR1 is LGHNT, CDR2 FRNRAP, per germline. J was trimmed by 5 bases and V by 5 bases; bases with no gene match: 6. This CDR3 spans 15 amino acids. The clonotype was recovered from a man between 18 and 35 years old in good health and CMV-seropositive. This chain uses TRBV12-5 with TRBJ2-3; TRBD2 agrees at 11 bases. Sequencing was performed on PBMCs. The CDR3 nucleotides read TGTGCTAGTGGTCCGACTAGCGGGGTCGGAGATACGCAGTATTTT. Amino acid sequence: CASGPTSGVGDTQYF.